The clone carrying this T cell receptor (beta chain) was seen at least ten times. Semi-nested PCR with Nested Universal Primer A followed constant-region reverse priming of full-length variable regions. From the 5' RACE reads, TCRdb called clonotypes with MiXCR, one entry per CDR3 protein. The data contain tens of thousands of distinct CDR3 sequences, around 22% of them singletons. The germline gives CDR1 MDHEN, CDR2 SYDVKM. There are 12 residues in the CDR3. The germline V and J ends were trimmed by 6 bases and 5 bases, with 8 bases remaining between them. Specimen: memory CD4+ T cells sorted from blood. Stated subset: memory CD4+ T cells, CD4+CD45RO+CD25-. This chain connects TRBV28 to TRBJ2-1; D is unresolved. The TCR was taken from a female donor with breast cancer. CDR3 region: CASSSENNEQFF. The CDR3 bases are TGTGCCAGCAGCTCGGAGAACAATGAGCAGTTCTTC.